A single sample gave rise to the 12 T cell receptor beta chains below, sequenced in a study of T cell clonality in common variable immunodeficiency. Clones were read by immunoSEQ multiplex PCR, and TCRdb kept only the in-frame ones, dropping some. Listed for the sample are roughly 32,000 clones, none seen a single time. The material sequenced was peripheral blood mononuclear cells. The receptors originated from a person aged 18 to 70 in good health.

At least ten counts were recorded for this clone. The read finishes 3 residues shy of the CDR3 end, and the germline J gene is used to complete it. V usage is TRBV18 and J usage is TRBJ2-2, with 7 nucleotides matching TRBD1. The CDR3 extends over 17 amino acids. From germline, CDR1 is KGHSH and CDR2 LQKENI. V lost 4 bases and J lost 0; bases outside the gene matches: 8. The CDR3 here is CASSRNPTGPNTGELFF. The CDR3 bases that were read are TGTGCCAGCTCACGGAATCCGACAGGGCCGAACACCGGGGAG.

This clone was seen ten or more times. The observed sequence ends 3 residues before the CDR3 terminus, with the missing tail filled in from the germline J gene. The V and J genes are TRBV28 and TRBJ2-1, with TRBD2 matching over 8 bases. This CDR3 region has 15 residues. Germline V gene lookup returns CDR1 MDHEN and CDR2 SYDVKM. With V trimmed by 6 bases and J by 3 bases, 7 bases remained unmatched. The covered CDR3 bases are TGTGCCAGCAGCGATAGCGGGAATTTCTACAATGAG. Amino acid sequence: CASSDSGNFYNE. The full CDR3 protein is CASSDSGNFYNEQFF.

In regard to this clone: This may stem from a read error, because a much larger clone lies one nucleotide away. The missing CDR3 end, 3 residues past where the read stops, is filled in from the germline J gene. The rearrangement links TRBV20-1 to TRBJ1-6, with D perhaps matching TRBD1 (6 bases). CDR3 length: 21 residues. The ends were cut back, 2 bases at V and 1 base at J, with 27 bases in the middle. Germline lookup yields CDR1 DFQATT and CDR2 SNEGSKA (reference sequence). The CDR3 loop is CSARIFEARGPGGSYNSPLHF. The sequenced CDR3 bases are TGCAGTGCTAGAATATTCGAGGCGCGGGGGCCTGGCGGGTCCTATAATTCACCC.

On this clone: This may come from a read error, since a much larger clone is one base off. The CDR3 region is CASSEKAGGNQPQYF. The DNA read from the CDR3 is TGTGCCAGCAGTGAAAAAGCAGGGGGCAATCAGCCG. This chain connects TRBV6-1 to TRBJ2-3; 8 bases match TRBD1. The read stops 3 residues short of the end of the CDR3; the missing end is completed from the germline J gene. The CDR3 consists of 15 residues. From germline, CDR1 is MNHNS and CDR2 SASEGT.

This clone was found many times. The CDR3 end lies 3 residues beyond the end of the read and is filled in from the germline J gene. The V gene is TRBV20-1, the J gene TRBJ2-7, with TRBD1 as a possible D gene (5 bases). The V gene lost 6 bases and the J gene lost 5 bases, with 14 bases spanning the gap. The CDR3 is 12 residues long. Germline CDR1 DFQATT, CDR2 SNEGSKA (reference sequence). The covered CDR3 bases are TGCAGTGCCCCCGTGACAGCGCACGAG. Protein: CSAPVTAHE. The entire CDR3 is CSAPVTAHEQYF.

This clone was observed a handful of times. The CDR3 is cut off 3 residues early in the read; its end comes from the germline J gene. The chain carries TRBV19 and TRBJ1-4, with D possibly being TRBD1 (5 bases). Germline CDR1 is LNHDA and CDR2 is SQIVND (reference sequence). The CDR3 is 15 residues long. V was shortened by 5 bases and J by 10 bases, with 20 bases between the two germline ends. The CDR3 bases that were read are TGTGCCAGTAGTGATACCGGGGGTAGGGGTGGAAAA. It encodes CASSDTGGRGGK. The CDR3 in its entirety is CASSDTGGRGGKLFF.

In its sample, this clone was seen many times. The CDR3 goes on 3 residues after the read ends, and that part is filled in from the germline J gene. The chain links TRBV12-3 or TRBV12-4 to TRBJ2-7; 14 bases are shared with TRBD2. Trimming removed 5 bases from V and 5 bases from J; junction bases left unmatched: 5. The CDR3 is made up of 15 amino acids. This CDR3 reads CASSGRLAGGNEQYF. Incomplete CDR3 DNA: TGTGCCAGCAGTGGACGACTAGCGGGAGGGAACGAG.

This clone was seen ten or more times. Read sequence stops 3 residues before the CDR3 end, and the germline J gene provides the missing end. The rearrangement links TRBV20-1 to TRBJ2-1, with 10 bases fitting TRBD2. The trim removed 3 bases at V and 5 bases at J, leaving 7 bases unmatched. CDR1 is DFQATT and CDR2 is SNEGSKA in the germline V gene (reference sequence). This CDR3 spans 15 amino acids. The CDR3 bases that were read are TGCAGTGCTAGGATGCTTAGCGGGGGGAACAATGAG. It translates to CSARMLSGGNNE. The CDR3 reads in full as CSARMLSGGNNEQFF.

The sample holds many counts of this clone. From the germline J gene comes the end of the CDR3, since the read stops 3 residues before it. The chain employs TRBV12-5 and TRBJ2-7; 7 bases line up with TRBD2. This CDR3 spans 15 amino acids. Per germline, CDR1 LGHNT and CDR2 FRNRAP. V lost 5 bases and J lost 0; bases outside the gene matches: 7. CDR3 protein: CASGTPSGSSYEQYF. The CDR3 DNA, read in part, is TGTGCTAGTGGTACCCCTAGCGGAAGCTCCTACGAG.

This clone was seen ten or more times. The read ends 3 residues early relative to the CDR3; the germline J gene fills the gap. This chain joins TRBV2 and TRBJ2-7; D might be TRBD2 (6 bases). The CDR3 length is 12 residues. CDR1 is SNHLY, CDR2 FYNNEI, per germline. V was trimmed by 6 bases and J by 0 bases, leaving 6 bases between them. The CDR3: CASREGSYEQYF. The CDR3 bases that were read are TGTGCCAGCAGGGAGGGCTCCTACGAG.

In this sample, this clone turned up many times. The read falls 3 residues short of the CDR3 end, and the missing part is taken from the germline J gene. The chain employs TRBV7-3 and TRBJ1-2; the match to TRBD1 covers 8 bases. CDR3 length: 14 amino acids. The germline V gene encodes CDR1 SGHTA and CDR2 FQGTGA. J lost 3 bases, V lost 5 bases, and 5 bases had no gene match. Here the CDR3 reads CASSPQGQDYGYTF. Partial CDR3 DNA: TGTGCCAGCAGCCCCCAGGGACAGGACTATGGC.

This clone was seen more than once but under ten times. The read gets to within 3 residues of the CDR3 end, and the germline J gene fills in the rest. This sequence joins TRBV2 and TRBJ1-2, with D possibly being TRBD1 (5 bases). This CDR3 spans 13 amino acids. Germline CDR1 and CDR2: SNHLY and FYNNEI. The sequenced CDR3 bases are TGTGCCAGCAGTGCGGATAGGGGCGTTGAC. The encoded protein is CASSADRGVD. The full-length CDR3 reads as CASSADRGVDYTF.